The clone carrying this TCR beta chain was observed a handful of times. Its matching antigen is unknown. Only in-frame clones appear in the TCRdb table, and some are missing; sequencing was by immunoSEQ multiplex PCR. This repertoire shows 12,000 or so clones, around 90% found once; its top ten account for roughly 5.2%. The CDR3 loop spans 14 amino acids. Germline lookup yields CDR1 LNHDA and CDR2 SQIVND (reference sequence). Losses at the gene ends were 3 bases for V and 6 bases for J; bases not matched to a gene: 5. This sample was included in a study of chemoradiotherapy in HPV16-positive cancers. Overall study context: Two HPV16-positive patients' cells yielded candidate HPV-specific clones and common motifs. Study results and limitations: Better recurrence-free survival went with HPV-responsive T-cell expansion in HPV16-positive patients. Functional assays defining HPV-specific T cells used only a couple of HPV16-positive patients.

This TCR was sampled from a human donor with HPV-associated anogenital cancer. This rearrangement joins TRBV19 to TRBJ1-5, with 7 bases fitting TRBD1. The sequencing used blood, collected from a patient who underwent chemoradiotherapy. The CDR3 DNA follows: TGTGCCAGTAGTATCGACAGGGTTCCTCAGCCCCAGCATTTT. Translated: CASSIDRVPQPQHF.